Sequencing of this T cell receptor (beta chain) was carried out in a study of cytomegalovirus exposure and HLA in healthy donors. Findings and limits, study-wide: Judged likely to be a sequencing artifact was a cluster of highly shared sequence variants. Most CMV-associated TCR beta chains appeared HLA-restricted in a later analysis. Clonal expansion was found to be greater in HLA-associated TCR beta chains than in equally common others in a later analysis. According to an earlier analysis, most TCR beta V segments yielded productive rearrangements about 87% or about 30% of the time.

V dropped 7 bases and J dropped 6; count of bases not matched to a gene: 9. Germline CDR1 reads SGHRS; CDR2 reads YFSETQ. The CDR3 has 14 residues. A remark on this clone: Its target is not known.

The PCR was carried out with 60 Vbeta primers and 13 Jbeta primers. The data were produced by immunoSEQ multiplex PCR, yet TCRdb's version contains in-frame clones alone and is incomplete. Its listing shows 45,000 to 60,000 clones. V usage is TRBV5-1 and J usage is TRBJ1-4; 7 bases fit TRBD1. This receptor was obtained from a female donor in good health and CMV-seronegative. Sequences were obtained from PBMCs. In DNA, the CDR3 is TGCGCCAGCCGACCCCGGGACAGTCATGAAAAACTGTTTTTT. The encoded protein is CASRPRDSHEKLFF.